This T cell receptor (beta chain) was sequenced for a study of blood T cell repertoires in COVID-19. Study information: Specimens from acute and convalescent COVID-19 originated in the United States, Italy and Spain. Sample material is recorded as cDNA or gDNA derived from T cells, B-cell-depleted T cells, or PBMCs.

This clone was recorded only once. CDR3 size: 15 residues. In the source study's methods: Reference gene primer amplification in the assay estimated nucleated cell counts. Produced via immunoSEQ multiplex PCR; TCRdb's table is partial and in-frame only. The V and J calls and the clone size are those of that table, but D and trimming were determined from the DNA. The table has roughly 63,000 clones, approximately 90% seen once. The clonotype comes from a man between 60 and 75 years old with acute or convalescent COVID-19. V gene TRBV21-1 combines with J gene TRBJ2-7; the table's D call of TRBD1 was not tested on the DNA. TRBV21-1 is recorded as a pseudogene. Sample: peripheral blood. The CDR3 DNA reads TGTGCCAGCAGCAGATCCCGACAGGTAGTCTACGAGCAGTACTTC. Protein sequence: CASSRSRQVVYEQYF.